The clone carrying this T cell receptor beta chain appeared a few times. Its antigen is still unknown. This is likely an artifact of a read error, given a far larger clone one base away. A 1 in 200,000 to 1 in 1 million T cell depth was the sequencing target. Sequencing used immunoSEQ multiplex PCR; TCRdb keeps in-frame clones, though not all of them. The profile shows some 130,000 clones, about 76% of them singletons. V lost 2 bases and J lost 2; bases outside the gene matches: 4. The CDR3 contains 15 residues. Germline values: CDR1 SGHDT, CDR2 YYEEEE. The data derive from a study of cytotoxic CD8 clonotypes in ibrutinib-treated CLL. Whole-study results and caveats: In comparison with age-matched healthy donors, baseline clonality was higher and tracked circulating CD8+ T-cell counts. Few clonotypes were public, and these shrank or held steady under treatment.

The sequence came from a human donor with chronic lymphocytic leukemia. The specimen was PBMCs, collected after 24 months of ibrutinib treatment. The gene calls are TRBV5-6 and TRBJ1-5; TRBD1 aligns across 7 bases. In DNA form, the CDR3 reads TGTGCCAGCAGCTTCGACGGACAGGGCAATCAGCCCCAGCATTTT. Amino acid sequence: CASSFDGQGNQPQHF.